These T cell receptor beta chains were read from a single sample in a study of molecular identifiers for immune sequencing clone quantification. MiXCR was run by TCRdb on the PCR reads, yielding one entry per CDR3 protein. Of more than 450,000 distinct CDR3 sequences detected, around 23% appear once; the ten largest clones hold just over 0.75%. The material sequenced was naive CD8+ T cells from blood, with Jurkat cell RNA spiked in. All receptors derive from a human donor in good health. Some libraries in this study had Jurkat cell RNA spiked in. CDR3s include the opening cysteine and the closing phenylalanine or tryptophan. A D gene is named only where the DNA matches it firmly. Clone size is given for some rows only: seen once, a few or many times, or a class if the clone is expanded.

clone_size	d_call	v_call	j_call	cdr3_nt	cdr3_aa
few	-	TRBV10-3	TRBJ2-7	TGTGCCATCAGTGAGCTAGAAACTCGGGGCGAGCAGTACTTC	CAISELETRGEQYF
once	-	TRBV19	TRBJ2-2	TGTGCCAGTACTTCAGCCGGGGAGCTGTTTTTT	CASTSAGELFF
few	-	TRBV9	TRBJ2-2	TGTGCCAGCAGCCCAGGGTCCGGGTACACCGGGGAGCTGTTTTTT	CASSPGSGYTGELFF
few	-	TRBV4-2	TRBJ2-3	TGTGCCAGCAGCCCGAACGAGGGCCCTCCTTATACGCAGTATTTT	CASSPNEGPPYTQYF
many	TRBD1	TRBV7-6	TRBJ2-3	TGTGCCAGCAGCTTACAGGGGGCAGGAGGCACAGATACGCAGTATTTT	CASSLQGAGGTDTQYF
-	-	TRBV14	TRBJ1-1	TGCGCCGGCAGCCAAGATGACAGATGGAACACTGAAGCTTTCTTT	CAGSQDDRWNTEAFF
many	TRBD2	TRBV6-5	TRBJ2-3	TGTGCCAGCAGTTACTCGACTAGCGGGGCCACAGATACGCAGTATTTT	CASSYSTSGATDTQYF
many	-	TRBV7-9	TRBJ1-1	TGTGCCAGCAGCTTAGTCCGCCTGATGGGGGTCCGCACTGAAGCTTTCTTT	CASSLVRLMGVRTEAFF
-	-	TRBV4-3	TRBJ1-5	TGCGCCAGCAGCCCGGACCTTCCCCCAAATCAGCCCCAGCATTTT	CASSPDLPPNQPQHF
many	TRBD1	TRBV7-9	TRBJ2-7	TGTGCCAGCAGCCCACTGGACAGGAGGAGCTCCTACGAGCAGTACTTC	CASSPLDRRSSYEQYF
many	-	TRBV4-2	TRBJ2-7	TGTGCCAGCAGCCAAGGGGTCCGACTACAGTACGAGCAGTACTTC	CASSQGVRLQYEQYF
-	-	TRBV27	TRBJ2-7	TGTGCCAGCAGTCTCACCTCAAAACCCTCCTACGAGCAGTACTTC	CASSLTSKPSYEQYF
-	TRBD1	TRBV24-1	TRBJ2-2	TGTGCCACCAGTGAACAGGGGTACACCGGGGAGCTGTTTTTT	CATSEQGYTGELFF
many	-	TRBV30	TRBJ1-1	TGTGCCTGGTTGGGAGAGAACACTGAAGCTTTCTTT	CAWLGENTEAFF
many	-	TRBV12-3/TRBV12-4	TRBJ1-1	TGTGCCAGCAGGGTCAGGGACACTGAAGCTTTCTTT	CASRVRDTEAFF
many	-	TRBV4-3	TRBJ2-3	TGCGCCAGCAGCCCGGAGTATCAAGATACGCAGTATTTT	CASSPEYQDTQYF
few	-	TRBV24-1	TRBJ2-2	TGTGCCACCAGTGATTTGGAGGGGTGGAACACCGGGGAGCTGTTTTTT	CATSDLEGWNTGELFF
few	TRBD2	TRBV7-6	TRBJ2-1	TGTGCCAGCAGCTTAGGGGGGGGTTCTGGGAATGAGCAGTTCTTC	CASSLGGGSGNEQFF
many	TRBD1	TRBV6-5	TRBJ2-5	TGTGCCAGCACAGGGACAGGAAACCAAGAGACCCAGTACTTC	CASTGTGNQETQYF
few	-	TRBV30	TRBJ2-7	TGTGCCTGGAGTGTACAGGTCACTACCTACGAGCAGTACTTC	CAWSVQVTTYEQYF